Following are 32 T cell receptor beta chains from one sample sequenced in a study of control samples from healthy donors and cancer patients. This table comes from immunoSEQ multiplex PCR, and its TCRdb copy is limited to in-frame clones, with some not included. The repertoire holds approximately 190,000 clones, with about nine tenths as singletons. Sequencing was performed on blood. These receptors all come from a young man in good health.

The J gene is TRBJ1-6, the V gene TRBV6-1; 8 bases are shared with TRBD1. The CDR3 is 16 amino acids. Germline-derived CDR1 and CDR2 are MNHNS and SASEGT. V lost 4 bases, J lost 3 bases, and 5 bases stayed unmatched. The CDR3 DNA is TGTGCCAGCAGTGCGGGACAGGACATCTATAATTCACCCCTCCACTTT. This codes for CASSAGQDIYNSPLHF.

The V call is TRBV7-3, the J call TRBJ1-1; 7 bases line up with TRBD1. V shed 0 bases and J 6 bases; nucleotides not matched to a gene: 1. In germline, CDR1 is SGHTA, CDR2 FQGTGA. This CDR3 spans 13 amino acids. CDR3 sequence: CASSLTGTAEAFF. CDR3 coding DNA: TGTGCCAGCAGCTTAACCGGGACAGCTGAAGCTTTCTTT. The complete variable domain, with remaining parts taken from reference TRBV7-3 and TRBJ1-1, reads GAGVSQTPSNKVTEKGKYVELRCDPISGHTALYWYRQSLGQGPEFLIYFQGTGAADDSGLPNDRFFAVRPEGSVSTLKIQRTERGDSAVYLCASSLTGTAEAFFGQGTRLTVV.

This clone is a singleton in its sample. In DNA form, the CDR3 reads TGTGCCAGCAGCCAAGATACGGGACTAGCGGGGCGATCCTACGAGCAGTACTTC. Protein product: CASSQDTGLAGRSYEQYF. The chain recombines TRBV3-1 (or the pseudogene TRBV3-2) with TRBJ2-7; TRBD2 aligns across 13 bases. The CDR3 has 18 amino acids. The V gene end was trimmed by 0 bases and the J gene end by 1 base; junction bases not matched to a gene: 6. Germline V gene sequence: CDR1 LGHDT, CDR2 YNNKEL (reference sequence).

This chain joins TRBV27 and TRBJ2-1; 8 bases are a match to TRBD1. V was pared by 0 bases and J by 8 bases, with 9 bases of the junction left unmatched. The germline gives CDR1 MNHEY, CDR2 SMNVEV (reference sequence). CDR3 length: 16 amino acids. The CDR3 region has the DNA TGTGCCAGCAGTTTATCGCAGGGGGCGGCCAATTATGAGCAGTTCTTC. It translates to CASSLSQGAANYEQFF.

The chain couples TRBV24-1 to TRBJ2-3; D unclear. V was trimmed by 5 bases and J by 6 bases, leaving 8 bases between them. CDR3 length equals 12 residues. The germline V gene has CDR1 KGHDR and CDR2 SFDVKD. CDR3 residues: CATSGDSDTQYF. CDR3 coding DNA: TGTGCCACCAGTGGCGATTCGGATACGCAGTATTTT.

V gene TRBV6-5 combines with J gene TRBJ2-3; TRBD2 is a possible D gene (6 bases). V was cut by 5 bases and J by 1 base, with 13 bases left in between. This CDR3 contains 15 residues. Germline V gives CDR1 MNHEY, CDR2 SVGAGI. The CDR3 coding sequence is TGTGCCAGCAGTCCTCGACGCGGGGGCACAGATACGCAGTATTTT. Protein sequence: CASSPRRGGTDTQYF.

The V call is TRBV6-5, the J call TRBJ2-7, with D possibly TRBD2 on 6 matching bases. Germline V CDR1 and CDR2: MNHEY, SVGAGI. V gave up 5 bases and J gave up 4 bases, with 18 bases separating them. The CDR3 contains 15 residues. CDR3 protein: CASSRGAGSSYEQYF. The CDR3 nucleotides read TGTGCCAGCAGTCGCGGGGCGGGATCTTCTTACGAGCAGTACTTC.

This clone has a single count. Written as DNA, the CDR3 is TGTGCCAGCAGCCAAGGAAATATTCAAGGTACGCAGTATTTT. Protein sequence: CASSQGNIQGTQYF. The chain is built from TRBV3-1 (or the pseudogene TRBV3-2) and TRBJ2-3, with unresolved D. The CDR3 loop spans 14 amino acids. V lost 1 base, J lost 8 bases, and 13 bases lay in between. Germline V lookup: CDR1 LGHDT, CDR2 YNNKEL (reference sequence).

The chain has TRBV3-1 (or the pseudogene TRBV3-2) and TRBJ2-1, with D perhaps TRBD2 (6 bases). V lost 0 bases and J 3 bases, leaving 27 bases between the germline ends. The length of the CDR3 is 21 residues. Germline values: CDR1 LGHDT, CDR2 YNNKEL (reference sequence). In DNA form, the CDR3 reads TGTGCCAGCAGCCAAGAGGGGGGAAGGGTTCCAACCCACCAGGACTACAATGAGCAGTTCTTC. This codes for CASSQEGGRVPTHQDYNEQFF.

The chain has TRBV5-1 and TRBJ1-3, with TRBD1 matching 9 bases. Losses at the gene ends were 4 bases for V and 5 bases for J; bases not matched to a gene: 10. This CDR3 is built from 16 residues. CDR1 SGHRS and CDR2 YFSETQ come from the germline V gene. As DNA, the CDR3 is TGCGCCAGCAGCATAACGGGACAGGGTAACCGAAACACCATATATTTT. Residues: CASSITGQGNRNTIYF.

This chain links TRBV5-1 with TRBJ1-6, with D unclear. CDR1 is SGHRS and CDR2 is YFSETQ in the germline V gene. Between the trimmed V and J ends, which lost 0 bases and 9 bases, there was a span of 10 bases. The CDR3 is 14 residues long. This CDR3 reads CASSLDGVRSPLHF. In DNA form, the CDR3 reads TGCGCCAGCAGCTTGGATGGGGTACGTTCACCCCTCCACTTT.

The chain has TRBV5-6 and TRBJ2-2; 10 bases fit TRBD1. CDR1 and CDR2 from the germline V gene are SGHDT and YYEEEE. Trimming cost V 0 bases and J 5 bases; bases outside gene matches: 4. This CDR3 is built from 16 residues. CDR3 region: CASSLGDRGGTGELFF. The CDR3 nucleotides are TGTGCCAGCAGCTTGGGGGACAGGGGAGGAACCGGGGAGCTGTTTTTT.

The chain links TRBV5-6 to TRBJ2-4; no clear D. V was trimmed by 7 bases and J by 0 bases, leaving 17 bases between them. This CDR3 is built from 16 residues. The V gene's germline CDR1 is SGHDT and CDR2 YYEEEE. The CDR3 DNA sequence: TGTGCCAGCTCTTCGGGTAATAGACTAGCCAAAAACATTCAGTACTTC. Protein: CASSSGNRLAKNIQYF.

The chain uses TRBV7-3 and TRBJ2-5, with a tentative D call TRBD1 (6 bases). Germline V CDR1 and CDR2: SGHTA, FQGTGA. CDR3 length equals 14 residues. With 2 bases removed from V and 2 bases from J, the gap between germline ends came to 9 bases. CDR3 in amino acids: CASSLSGQQETQYF. DNA for the CDR3: TGTGCCAGCAGCTTATCTGGACAGCAAGAGACCCAGTACTTC.

The chain is built from TRBV9 and TRBJ2-7; the D gene is possibly TRBD1 (6 bases). V lost 3 bases to trimming and J lost 6 bases, with 13 bases between them. The length of the CDR3 is 13 residues. The germline V gene has CDR1 SGDLS and CDR2 YYNGEE. This CDR3 is CASSGGRGGEQYF. The CDR3 region has the DNA TGTGCCAGCAGCGGGGGCAGGGGCGGCGAGCAGTACTTC.

This chain uses TRBV3-1 (or the pseudogene TRBV3-2) with TRBJ1-2, with 9 bases aligning to TRBD1. The germline V gene encodes CDR1 LGHDT and CDR2 YNNKEL (reference sequence). This CDR3 has 15 amino acids. V trimming: 2 bases; J trimming: 4 bases; junction bases outside the gene matches: 5. The CDR3 loop reads CASSQSTGGLYGYTF. The CDR3 DNA sequence: TGTGCCAGCAGCCAATCGACAGGGGGTCTCTATGGCTACACCTTC.

The chain is built from TRBV7-9 and TRBJ1-4, with a weak D call TRBD1 (5 bases). CDR1 SEHNR and CDR2 FQNEAQ come from the germline V gene (reference sequence). The CDR3 runs to 13 residues. V was trimmed by 2 bases and J by 10 bases, leaving 11 bases between them. The CDR3: CASSLSERGKLFF. The CDR3 bases are TGTGCCAGCAGCTTATCGGAAAGGGGAAAACTGTTTTTT.

This clone was detected once. The V and J genes are TRBV3-1 (or the pseudogene TRBV3-2) and TRBJ2-2, with 12 bases matching TRBD2. The CDR3 is made up of 17 amino acids. V shed 3 bases and J 3 bases; nucleotides not matched to a gene: 5. Germline V lookup: CDR1 LGHDT, CDR2 YNNKEL (reference sequence). Here the CDR3 DNA reads TGTGCCAGCAGCCAGGAACTAGCGGGGGGATACACCGGGGAGCTGTTTTTT. This sequence encodes CASSQELAGGYTGELFF.

The J gene is TRBJ2-7, the V gene TRBV11-2; D call uncertain. Germline V gene sequence: CDR1 SGHAT, CDR2 FQNNGV. The V gene lost 4 bases and the J gene lost 4 bases, with 11 bases spanning the gap. CDR3 length: 13 amino acids. The CDR3, as DNA: TGTGCCAGCAGCTCTCTGTTGGGTTACGAGCAGTACTTC. Its translation: CASSSLLGYEQYF. Filled out from reference TRBV11-2 and TRBJ2-7, the complete variable domain reads EAGVAQSPRYKIIEKRQSVAFWCNPISGHATLYWYQQILGQGPKLLIQFQNNGVVDDSQLPKDRFSAERLKGVDSTLKIQPAKLEDSAVYLCASSSLLGYEQYFGPGTRLTVT.

This rearrangement joins TRBV7-8 to TRBJ1-1, with unresolved D. The CDR3 spans 16 residues. Trimming removed 4 bases from V and 0 bases from J, with 15 bases in between. CDR1 SGHVS and CDR2 FQNEAQ come from the germline V gene. The CDR3 DNA reads TGTGCCAGCAGCTCCCATACAAGGTTGATGAACACTGAAGCTTTCTTT. Translation gives CASSSHTRLMNTEAFF.

The chain is built from TRBV2 and TRBJ2-1; D unclear. CDR3 length equals 14 residues. Germline V lookup: CDR1 SNHLY, CDR2 FYNNEI. V lost 8 bases, J lost 8 bases, and 19 bases lay in between. CDR3 region: CASGSRLPKDEQFF. The CDR3 DNA reads as TGTGCCAGCGGGTCCCGGCTCCCTAAGGATGAGCAGTTCTTC.

The chain recombines TRBV27 with TRBJ1-5; TRBD1 is a possible D gene (6 bases). CDR1 is MNHEY, CDR2 SMNVEV, per germline (reference sequence). This CDR3 has 18 residues. Trimming left V 0 bases short and J 0 bases short, with 15 bases between. In DNA form, the CDR3 reads TGTGCCAGCAGTTTATCCGGCAGGGGCGCTACTAGCAATCAGCCCCAGCATTTT. This sequence encodes CASSLSGRGATSNQPQHF.

V usage is TRBV5-3 and J usage is TRBJ1-6; D remains unclear. TRBV5-3 is recorded as an ORF, its role being uncertain. Trimming left V 0 bases short and J 7 bases short, with 14 bases between. This CDR3 is built from 16 residues. The CDR3 coding sequence is TGTGCCAGAAGCTTGGAAGTAAGGGAAGGGAATTCACCCCTCCACTTT. It is translated as CARSLEVREGNSPLHF.

Comments on this clone: Germline is not matched at one junction end, which may reflect a read error. The V call is TRBV4-1, the J call TRBJ2-7, with 11 bases fitting TRBD2. CDR3 size: 16 residues. CDR1 MGHRA and CDR2 YSYEKL come from the germline V gene. The DNA of the CDR3 is TGCGCCAGCAGCCCAAAAGGACTAGCGGGCGCCTACAAGCAGTACTTC. This gives the protein CASSPKGLAGAYKQYF.

This chain uses TRBV5-1 with TRBJ1-1; D uncertain. The CDR3 length is 14 residues. V lost 5 bases and J lost 6, with 17 bases in between. Germline CDR1 is SGHRS and CDR2 is YFSETQ. CDR3 DNA: TGCGCCAGCAGTTACGGACGGGAGGCCGCTGAAGCTTTCTTT. Encoded protein: CASSYGREAAEAFF.

This sequence joins TRBV5-5 and TRBJ2-4; D is uncertain. Germline CDR1 and CDR2: SGHKS and YYEKEE (reference sequence). V shed 0 bases and J shed 8 bases, with 12 bases lying between them. The CDR3 consists of 14 residues. Here the CDR3 DNA reads TGTGCCAGCAGCTTGGGGAGTTCACTGGACATTCAGTACTTC. As protein: CASSLGSSLDIQYF.

The chain has TRBV2 and TRBJ2-3, with 8 bases matching TRBD2. The V and J ends lost 8 bases and 3 bases, in that order; junction bases with no gene match: 4. CDR1 is SNHLY, CDR2 FYNNEI, per germline. The CDR3 extends over 13 amino acids. In DNA, the CDR3 is TGTGCCAGCGGAGTAGCGGGGACAGATACGCAGTATTTT. This encodes CASGVAGTDTQYF.

The chain recombines TRBV7-9 with TRBJ1-5; a possible D gene is TRBD1 (6 bases). This CDR3 region has 15 residues. V was cut by 5 bases and J by 5 bases, with 16 bases left in between. CDR1 is SEHNR and CDR2 is FQNEAQ in the germline V gene (reference sequence). CDR3 in amino acids: CASSLEVGADQPQHF. CDR3 DNA: TGTGCCAGCAGCCTAGAGGTGGGGGCGGATCAGCCCCAGCATTTT.

The J gene is TRBJ2-7, the V gene TRBV5-1; weak D call: TRBD2 (6 bases). The CDR3 consists of 14 residues. Trimming cost V 4 bases and J 0 bases, with 11 bases left between them. Germline V gene sequence: CDR1 SGHRS, CDR2 YFSETQ. The CDR3 nucleotides are TGCGCCAGCAGCCCGGACTACTTCTCCTACGAGCAGTACTTC. This encodes CASSPDYFSYEQYF.

The chain is built from TRBV5-1 and TRBJ2-2; tentatively, D is TRBD1 (6 bases). Trimming removed 0 bases from V and 5 bases from J, with 14 bases in between. The CDR3 consists of 16 residues. Germline V gene lookup returns CDR1 SGHRS and CDR2 YFSETQ. The CDR3 reads CASSLGGGAGTGELFF. The CDR3 coding sequence is TGCGCCAGCAGCTTGGGTGGGGGCGCCGGAACCGGGGAGCTGTTTTTT.

This clone showed up just a few times. The rearrangement links TRBV7-8 to TRBJ1-6; 8 bases agree with TRBD1. This CDR3 is 14 amino acids long. Losses at the gene ends were 5 bases for V and 6 bases for J; bases not matched to a gene: 3. Looked up from germline, CDR1 is SGHVS and CDR2 is FQNEAQ. CDR3 sequence reads: CASSADRGNSPLHF. CDR3 DNA sequence: TGTGCCAGCAGCGCCGACAGGGGTAATTCACCCCTCCACTTT.

In this sample, this clone turned up a few times. The chain uses TRBV27 and TRBJ2-1; TRBD1 or TRBD2 may be the D gene (5 bases each). This CDR3 comprises 12 residues. CDR1 and CDR2 from the germline V gene are MNHEY and SMNVEV (reference sequence). V was cut by 8 bases and J by 15 bases, with 20 bases left in between. The chain's CDR3 is CASLTGAGRRFF. The CDR3 DNA reads TGTGCCAGCCTCACCGGGGCCGGAAGGAGGTTCTTC.